This record looks at one T cell receptor beta chain sequence and its context. V shed 0 bases and J shed 1 base, with 8 bases lying between them. This CDR3 comprises 15 residues. Germline V CDR1 and CDR2: MNHEY, SVGAGI. Profiled with immunoSEQ multiplex PCR; TCRdb holds only in-frame clones, not every one. The sample consists of 79,000 or so clones, under 95% of them appearing once. This sample was included in a study of OX40 agonist ivuxolimab in advanced cancers. At the level of the study: An agonistic anti-OX40 (CD134) antibody, ivuxolimab, was used to treat the patients. Administration of intravenous ivuxolimab to patients occurred every 2 weeks at 0.01 to 10 mg/kg.

The sample was CD4+ or CD8+ T cells sorted from blood, taken in a trial of the OX40 agonist ivuxolimab. The genes are TRBV6-5 and TRBJ2-3; D is perhaps TRBD1 or TRBD2 (5 bases each). The clonotype comes from an adult with an advanced solid tumor such as melanoma, head and neck, liver or kidney cancer. The CDR3 here is CASSYSGVGTDTQYF. CDR3 coding DNA: TGTGCCAGCAGTTACTCGGGGGTTGGCACAGATACGCAGTATTTT.